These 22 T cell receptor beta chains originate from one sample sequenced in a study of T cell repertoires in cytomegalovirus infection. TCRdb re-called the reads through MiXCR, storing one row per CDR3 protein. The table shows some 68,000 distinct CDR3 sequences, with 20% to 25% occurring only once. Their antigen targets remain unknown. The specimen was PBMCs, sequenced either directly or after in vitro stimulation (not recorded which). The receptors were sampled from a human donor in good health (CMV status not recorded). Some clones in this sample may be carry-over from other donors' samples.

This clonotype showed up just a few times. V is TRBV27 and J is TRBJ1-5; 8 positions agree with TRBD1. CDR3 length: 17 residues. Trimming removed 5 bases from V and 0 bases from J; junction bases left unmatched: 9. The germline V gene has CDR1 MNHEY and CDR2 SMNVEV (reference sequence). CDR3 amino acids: CASSRTGWGYSNQPQHF. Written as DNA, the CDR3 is TGTGCCAGCAGTCGGACAGGGTGGGGTTATAGCAATCAGCCCCAGCATTTT.

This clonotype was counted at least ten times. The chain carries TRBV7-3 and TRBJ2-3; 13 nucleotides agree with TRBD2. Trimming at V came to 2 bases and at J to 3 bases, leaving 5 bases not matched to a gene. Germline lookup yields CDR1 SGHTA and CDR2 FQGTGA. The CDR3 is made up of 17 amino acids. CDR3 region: CASSLGTSGIRTDTQYF. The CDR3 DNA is TGTGCCAGCAGCTTAGGGACTAGCGGGATCAGGACAGATACGCAGTATTTT.

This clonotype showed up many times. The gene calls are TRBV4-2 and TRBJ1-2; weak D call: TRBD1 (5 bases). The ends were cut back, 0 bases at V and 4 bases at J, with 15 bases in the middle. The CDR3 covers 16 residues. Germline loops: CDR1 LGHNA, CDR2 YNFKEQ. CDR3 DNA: TGTGCCAGCAGCCAAGAGGGGCTTCCAGAGTCCTATGGCTACACCTTC. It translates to CASSQEGLPESYGYTF.

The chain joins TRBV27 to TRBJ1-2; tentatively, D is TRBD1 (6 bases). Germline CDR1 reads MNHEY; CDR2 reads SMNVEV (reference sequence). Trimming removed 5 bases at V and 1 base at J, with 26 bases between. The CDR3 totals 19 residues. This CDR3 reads CASSHGPPQGSRLNYGYTF. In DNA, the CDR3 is TGTGCCAGCAGTCACGGGCCCCCCCAGGGGTCTCGCCTTAACTATGGCTACACCTTC.

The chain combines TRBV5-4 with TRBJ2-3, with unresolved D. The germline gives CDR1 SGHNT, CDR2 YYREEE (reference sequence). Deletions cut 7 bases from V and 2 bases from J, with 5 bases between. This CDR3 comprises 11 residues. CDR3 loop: CASHNTDTQYF. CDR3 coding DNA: TGTGCCAGCCACAACACAGATACGCAGTATTTT. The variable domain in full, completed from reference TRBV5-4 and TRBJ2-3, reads ETGVTQSPTHLIKTRGQQVTLRCSSQSGHNTVSWYQQALGQGPQFIFQYYREEENGRGNFPPRFSGLQFPNYSSELNVNALELDDSALYLCASHNTDTQYFGPGTRLTVL.

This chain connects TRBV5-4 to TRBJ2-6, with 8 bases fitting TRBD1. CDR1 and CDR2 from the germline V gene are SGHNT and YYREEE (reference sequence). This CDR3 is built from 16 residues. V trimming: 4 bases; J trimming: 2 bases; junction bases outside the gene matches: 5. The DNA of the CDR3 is TGTGCCAGCAGCGGAACACAGGGGGCTGGGGCCAACGTCCTGACTTTC. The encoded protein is CASSGTQGAGANVLTF.

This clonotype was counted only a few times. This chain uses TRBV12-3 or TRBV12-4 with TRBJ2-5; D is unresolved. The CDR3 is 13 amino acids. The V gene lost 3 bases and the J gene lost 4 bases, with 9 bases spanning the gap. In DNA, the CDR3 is TGTGCCAGCAGTTTGTTCGAGGCAGAGACCCAGTACTTC. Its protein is CASSLFEAETQYF.

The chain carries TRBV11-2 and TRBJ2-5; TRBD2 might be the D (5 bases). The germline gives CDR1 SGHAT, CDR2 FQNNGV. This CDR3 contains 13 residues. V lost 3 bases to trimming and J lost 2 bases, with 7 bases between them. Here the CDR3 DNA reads TGTGCCAGCAGCTTCGGGGTGCAAGAGACCCAGTACTTC. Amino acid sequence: CASSFGVQETQYF. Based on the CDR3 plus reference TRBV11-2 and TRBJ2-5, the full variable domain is EAGVAQSPRYKIIEKRQSVAFWCNPISGHATLYWYQQILGQGPKLLIQFQNNGVVDDSQLPKDRFSAERLKGVDSTLKIQPAKLEDSAVYLCASSFGVQETQYFGPGTRLLVL.

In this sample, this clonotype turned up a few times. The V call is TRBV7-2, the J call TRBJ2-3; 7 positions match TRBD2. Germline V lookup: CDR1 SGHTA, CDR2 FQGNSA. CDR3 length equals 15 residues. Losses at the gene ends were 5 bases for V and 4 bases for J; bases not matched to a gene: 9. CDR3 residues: CASSRWGEGPDTQYF. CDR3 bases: TGTGCCAGCAGCCGATGGGGGGAGGGCCCAGATACGCAGTATTTT.

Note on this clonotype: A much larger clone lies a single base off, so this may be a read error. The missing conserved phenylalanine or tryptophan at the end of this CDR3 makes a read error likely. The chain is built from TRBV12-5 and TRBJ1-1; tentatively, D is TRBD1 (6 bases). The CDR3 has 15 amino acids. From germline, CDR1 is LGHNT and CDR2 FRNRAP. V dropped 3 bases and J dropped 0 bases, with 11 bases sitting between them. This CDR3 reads CASGLQQGLNTEAFS. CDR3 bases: TGTGCTAGTGGTTTACAACAGGGATTGAACACTGAAGCTTTCTCT.

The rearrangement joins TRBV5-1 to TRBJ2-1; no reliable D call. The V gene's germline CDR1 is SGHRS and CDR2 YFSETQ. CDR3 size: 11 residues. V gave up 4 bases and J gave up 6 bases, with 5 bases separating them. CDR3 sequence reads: CASSQANEQFF. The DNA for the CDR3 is TGCGCCAGCAGCCAGGCCAATGAGCAGTTCTTC.

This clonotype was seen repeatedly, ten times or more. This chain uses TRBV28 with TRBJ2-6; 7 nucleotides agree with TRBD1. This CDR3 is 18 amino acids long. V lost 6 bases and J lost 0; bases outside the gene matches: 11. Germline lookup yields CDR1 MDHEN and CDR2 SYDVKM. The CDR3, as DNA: TGTGCCAGCAGCCCTATAGGGACAGCGATCTCTGGGGCCAACGTCCTGACTTTC. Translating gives CASSPIGTAISGANVLTF.

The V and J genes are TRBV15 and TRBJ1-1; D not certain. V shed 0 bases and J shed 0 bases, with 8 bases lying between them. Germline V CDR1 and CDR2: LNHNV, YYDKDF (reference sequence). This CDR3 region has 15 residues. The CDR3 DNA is TGTGCCACCAGCAGAGACCGATTCATGAACACTGAAGCTTTCTTT. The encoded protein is CATSRDRFMNTEAFF.

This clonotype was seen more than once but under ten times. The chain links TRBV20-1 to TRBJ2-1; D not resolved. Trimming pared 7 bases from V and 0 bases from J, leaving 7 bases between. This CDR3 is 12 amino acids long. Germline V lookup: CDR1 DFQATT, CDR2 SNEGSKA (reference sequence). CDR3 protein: CSVRSSYNEQFF. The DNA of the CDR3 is TGCAGTGTCCGAAGCTCCTACAATGAGCAGTTCTTC.

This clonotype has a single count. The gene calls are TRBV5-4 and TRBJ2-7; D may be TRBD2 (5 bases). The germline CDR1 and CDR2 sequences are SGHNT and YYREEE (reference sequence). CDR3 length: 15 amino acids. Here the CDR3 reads CASSPRTDPTYERYV. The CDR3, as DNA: TGTGCCAGCAGCCCCCGGACTGACCCTACTTACGAGCGGTACGTC.

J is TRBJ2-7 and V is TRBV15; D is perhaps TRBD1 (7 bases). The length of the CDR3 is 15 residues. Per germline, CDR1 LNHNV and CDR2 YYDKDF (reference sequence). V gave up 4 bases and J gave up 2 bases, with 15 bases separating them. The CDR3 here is CATSNGGGGTYEQYF. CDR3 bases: TGTGCCACCAGCAACGGAGGGGGCGGAACCTACGAGCAGTACTTC.

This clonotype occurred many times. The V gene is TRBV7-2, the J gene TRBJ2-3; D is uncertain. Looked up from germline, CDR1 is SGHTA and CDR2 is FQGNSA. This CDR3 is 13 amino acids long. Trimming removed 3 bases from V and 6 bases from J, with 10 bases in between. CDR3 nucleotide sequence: TGTGCCAGCAGCTTCAAGTCGAGGGATACGCAGTATTTT. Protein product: CASSFKSRDTQYF.

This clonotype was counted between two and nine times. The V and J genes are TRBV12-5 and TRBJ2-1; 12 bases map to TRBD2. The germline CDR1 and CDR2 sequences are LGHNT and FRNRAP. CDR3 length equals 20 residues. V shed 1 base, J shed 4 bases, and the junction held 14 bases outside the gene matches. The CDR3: CASGLALRTSGNWPYNEQFF. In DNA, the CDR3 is TGTGCTAGTGGTTTGGCCCTTCGGACTAGCGGGAACTGGCCGTACAATGAGCAGTTCTTC. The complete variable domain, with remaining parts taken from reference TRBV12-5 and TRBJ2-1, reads DARVTQTPRHKVTEMGQEVTMRCQPILGHNTVFWYRQTMMQGLELLAYFRNRAPLDDSGMPKDRFSAEMPDATLATLKIQPSEPRDSAVYFCASGLALRTSGNWPYNEQFFGPGTRLTVL.

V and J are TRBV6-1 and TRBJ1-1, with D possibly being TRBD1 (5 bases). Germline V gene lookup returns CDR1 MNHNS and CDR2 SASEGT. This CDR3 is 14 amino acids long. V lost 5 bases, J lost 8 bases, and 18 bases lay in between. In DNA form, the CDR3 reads TGTGCCAGCAGTCATCTTCTCCGGGACCCAGAAGCTTTCTTT. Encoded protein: CASSHLLRDPEAFF.

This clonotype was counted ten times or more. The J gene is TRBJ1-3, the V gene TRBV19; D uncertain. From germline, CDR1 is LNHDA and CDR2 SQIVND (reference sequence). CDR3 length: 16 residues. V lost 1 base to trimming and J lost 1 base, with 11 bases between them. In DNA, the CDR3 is TGTGCCAGTAGTATAGGCAAACATGTTTCTGGAAACACCATATATTTT. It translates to CASSIGKHVSGNTIYF.

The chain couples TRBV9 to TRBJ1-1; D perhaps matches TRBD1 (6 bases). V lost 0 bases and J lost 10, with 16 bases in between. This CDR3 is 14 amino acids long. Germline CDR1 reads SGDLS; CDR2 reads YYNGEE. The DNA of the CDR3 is TGTGCCAGCAGCGTAGGGGAACAGGGCCCACGAGCTTTCTTT. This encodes CASSVGEQGPRAFF. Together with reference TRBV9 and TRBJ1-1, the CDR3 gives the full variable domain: DSGVTQTPKHLITATGQRVTLRCSPRSGDLSVYWYQQSLDQGLQFLIQYYNGEERAKGNILERFSAQQFPDLHSELNLSSLELGDSALYFCASSVGEQGPRAFFGQGTRLTVV.

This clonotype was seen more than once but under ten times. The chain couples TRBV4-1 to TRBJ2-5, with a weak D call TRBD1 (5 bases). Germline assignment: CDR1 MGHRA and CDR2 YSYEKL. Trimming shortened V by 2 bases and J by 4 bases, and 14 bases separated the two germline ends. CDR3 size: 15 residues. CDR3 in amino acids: CASSQWGGAGETQYF. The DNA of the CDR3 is TGCGCCAGCAGCCAATGGGGTGGGGCCGGAGAGACCCAGTACTTC.